What follows are 13 T cell receptor beta chains derived from one specimen sequenced in a study of chemoradiotherapy in HPV16-positive cancers. Only in-frame clones appear in the TCRdb table, and some are missing; sequencing was by immunoSEQ multiplex PCR. The data show around 62,000 clones, about 88% seen once. The starting material was blood, obtained from a patient who underwent chemoradiotherapy. The receptors come from a human donor with HPV-associated anogenital cancer.

The chain couples TRBV6-1 to TRBJ1-6; the D is unclear. V dropped 8 bases and J dropped 1 base, with 6 bases sitting between them. The CDR3 extends over 13 amino acids. Looked up from germline, CDR1 is MNHNS and CDR2 is SASEGT. CDR3 protein: CASGISYNSPLHF. The CDR3 bases are TGTGCCAGCGGGATTTCCTATAATTCACCCCTCCACTTT.

This chain uses TRBV28 with TRBJ2-5, with 7 nucleotides matching TRBD1. This CDR3 spans 15 amino acids. With 6 bases clipped from V and 5 bases from J, the junction kept 12 bases outside the gene matches. CDR1 MDHEN and CDR2 SYDVKM come from the germline V gene. The DNA for the CDR3 is TGTGCCAGCAGCCGAAACACAGGGGTGCGGGAGACCCAGTACTTC. Its translation: CASSRNTGVRETQYF.

The chain uses TRBV11-2 and TRBJ2-1; perhaps TRBD1 as D (7 bases). The germline V gene has CDR1 SGHAT and CDR2 FQNNGV. Trimming stripped 4 bases from V and 8 bases from J, with 18 bases between. CDR3 length equals 15 residues. CDR3 protein: CASSSEGAHVDEQFF. The DNA for the CDR3 is TGTGCCAGCAGCTCGGAGGGGGCCCACGTAGATGAGCAGTTCTTC.

This clone came up a few times. The chain has TRBV15 and TRBJ1-1; D ambiguous. Trimming took off 1 base at V and 1 base at J, with 10 bases between the two ends. The CDR3 loop spans 15 amino acids. CDR1 and CDR2 (germline): LNHNV, YYDKDF (reference sequence). In DNA, the CDR3 is TGTGCCACCAGCAGAGTGGCTCGGGCGAACACTGAAGCTTTCTTT. Translation: CATSRVARANTEAFF.

The chain is built from TRBV14 and TRBJ1-1; D is perhaps TRBD1 (5 bases). This CDR3 region has 13 residues. The V gene's germline CDR1 is SGHDN and CDR2 FVKESK. V was trimmed by 6 bases and J by 1 base, leaving 9 bases between them. The CDR3 region has the DNA TGTGCCAGCAGATACACAGGGAACACTGAAGCTTTCTTT. Amino acids: CASRYTGNTEAFF. Complete variable domain (other parts from reference TRBV14 and TRBJ1-1): EAGVTQFPSHSVIEKGQTVTLRCDPISGHDNLYWYRRVMGKEIKFLLHFVKESKQDESGMPNNRFLAERTGGTYSTLKVQPAELEDSGVYFCASRYTGNTEAFFGQGTRLTVV.

The chain joins TRBV28 to TRBJ2-3, with D hard to call. V lost 10 bases, J lost 0 bases, and 14 bases lay in between. From germline, CDR1 is MDHEN and CDR2 SYDVKM. The CDR3 length is 14 residues. CDR3 nucleotides: TGTGCCACGGATGATGGCAGTAGCACAGATACGCAGTATTTT. Its protein is CATDDGSSTDTQYF.

This clone was detected only once. CDR3 DNA: TGTGCCAGCTCACAGACTGGACTAGCGGGAAGCACAGATACGCAGTATTTT. Its protein is CASSQTGLAGSTDTQYF. This chain joins TRBV18 and TRBJ2-3; 12 bases map to TRBD2. This CDR3 is built from 17 residues. V shed 4 bases and J 0 bases; nucleotides not matched to a gene: 5. Germline-derived CDR1 and CDR2 are KGHSH and LQKENI.

The V gene is TRBV7-2, the J gene TRBJ1-2; 7 positions agree with TRBD1. V shed 4 bases, J shed 4 bases, and the junction held 6 bases outside the gene matches. This CDR3 has 14 amino acids. The germline gives CDR1 SGHTA, CDR2 FQGNSA. CDR3 sequence: CASSSRDRLYGYTF. The CDR3, as DNA: TGTGCCAGCAGCTCTAGGGACAGACTCTATGGCTACACCTTC.

The V and J genes are TRBV2 and TRBJ2-2; 8 nucleotides match TRBD1. The CDR3 loop spans 17 amino acids. V dropped 7 bases and J dropped 6; count of bases not matched to a gene: 16. CDR1 SNHLY and CDR2 FYNNEI come from the germline V gene. Here the CDR3 DNA reads TGTGCCAGCATCCACGAAAGAGACAGGGGCCTCGCCGGGGAGCTGTTTTTT. Residues: CASIHERDRGLAGELFF.

The chain recombines TRBV25-1 with TRBJ1-6, with TRBD1 matching over 7 bases. The V gene's germline CDR1 is MGHDK and CDR2 SYGVNS. There are 13 residues in the CDR3. With 8 bases clipped from V and 11 bases from J, the junction kept 9 bases outside the gene matches. DNA for the CDR3: TGTGCCAGCGCGGGACAGTTTTTGACACCCCTCCACTTT. It translates to CASAGQFLTPLHF.

The chain combines TRBV10-1 with TRBJ1-1; 7 nucleotides agree with TRBD1. With 5 bases clipped from V and 5 bases from J, the junction kept 5 bases outside the gene matches. Looked up from germline, CDR1 is WNHNN and CDR2 is SYGVQD (reference sequence). This CDR3 has 13 residues. The CDR3 sequence: CASSRGPETEAFF. The CDR3 DNA sequence: TGCGCCAGCAGTAGGGGGCCGGAGACTGAAGCTTTCTTT.

The chain employs TRBV4-1 and TRBJ2-7; 8 bases agree with TRBD2. The CDR3 covers 15 residues. V gave up 5 bases and J gave up 2 bases; unmatched junction bases: 8. Germline V gives CDR1 MGHRA, CDR2 YSYEKL. CDR3 sequence (DNA): TGCGCCAGCAGCGTCTCTCTAGCGGGTGCCTACGAGCAGTACTTC. Protein product: CASSVSLAGAYEQYF.

The rearrangement joins TRBV7-6 to TRBJ1-3; D is possibly TRBD1 (5 bases). This CDR3 has 16 amino acids. Looked up from germline, CDR1 is SGHVS and CDR2 is FNYEAQ. The germline V and J ends were trimmed by 1 base and 4 bases, with 14 bases remaining between them. This CDR3 is CASSLGPGGTGNTIYF. In DNA form, the CDR3 reads TGTGCCAGCAGCTTAGGCCCTGGGGGGACCGGAAACACCATATATTTT.